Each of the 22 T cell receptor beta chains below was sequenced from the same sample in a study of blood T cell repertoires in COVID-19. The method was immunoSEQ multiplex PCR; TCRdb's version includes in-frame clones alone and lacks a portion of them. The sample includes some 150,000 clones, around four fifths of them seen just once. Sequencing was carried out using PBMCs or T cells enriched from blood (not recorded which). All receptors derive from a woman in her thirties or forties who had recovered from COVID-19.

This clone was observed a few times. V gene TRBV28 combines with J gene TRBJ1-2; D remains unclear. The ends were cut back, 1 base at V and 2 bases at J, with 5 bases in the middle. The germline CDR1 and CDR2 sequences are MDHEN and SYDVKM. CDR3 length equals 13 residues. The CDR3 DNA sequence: TGTGCCAGCAGTTTATCCGGGAACTATGGCTACACCTTC. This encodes CASSLSGNYGYTF.

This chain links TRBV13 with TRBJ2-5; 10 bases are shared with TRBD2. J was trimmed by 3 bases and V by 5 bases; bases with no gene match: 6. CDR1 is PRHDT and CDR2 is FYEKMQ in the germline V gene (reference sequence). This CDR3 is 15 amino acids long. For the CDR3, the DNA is TGTGCCAGCAGCCCCGGACTAGCGGTTAAAGAGACCCAGTACTTC. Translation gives CASSPGLAVKETQYF.

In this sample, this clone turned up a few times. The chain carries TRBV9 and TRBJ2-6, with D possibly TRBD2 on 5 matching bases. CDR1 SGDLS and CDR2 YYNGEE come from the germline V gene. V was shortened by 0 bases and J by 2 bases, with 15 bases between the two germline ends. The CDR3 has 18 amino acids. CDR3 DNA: TGTGCCAGCAGCGTAGCGCCATTGGGGAGTACTGGGGCCAACGTCCTGACTTTC. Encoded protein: CASSVAPLGSTGANVLTF.

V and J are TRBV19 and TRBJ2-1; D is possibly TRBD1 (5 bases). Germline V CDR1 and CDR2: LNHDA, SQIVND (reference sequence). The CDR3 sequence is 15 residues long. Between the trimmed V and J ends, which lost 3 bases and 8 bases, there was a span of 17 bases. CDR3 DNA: TGTGCCAGTAGTATTGGGGCTGCACCTGGGTATGAGCAGTTCTTC. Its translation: CASSIGAAPGYEQFF.

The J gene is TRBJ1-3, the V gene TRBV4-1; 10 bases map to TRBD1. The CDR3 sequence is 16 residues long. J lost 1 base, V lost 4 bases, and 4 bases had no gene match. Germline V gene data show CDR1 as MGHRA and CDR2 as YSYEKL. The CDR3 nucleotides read TGCGCCAGCAGCCCCCGGACAGGGGGATCTGGAAACACCATATATTTT. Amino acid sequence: CASSPRTGGSGNTIYF.

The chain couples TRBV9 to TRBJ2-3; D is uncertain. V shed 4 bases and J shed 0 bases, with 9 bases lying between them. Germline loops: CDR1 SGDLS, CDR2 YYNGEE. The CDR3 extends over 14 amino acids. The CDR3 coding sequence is TGTGCCAGCAGCACCTTTACTAGCACAGATACGCAGTATTTT. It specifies CASSTFTSTDTQYF.

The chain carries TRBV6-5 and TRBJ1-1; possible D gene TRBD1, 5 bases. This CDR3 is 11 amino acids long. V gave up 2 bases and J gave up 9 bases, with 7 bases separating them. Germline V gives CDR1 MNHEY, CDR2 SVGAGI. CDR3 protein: CASSYDRQAFF. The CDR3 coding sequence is TGTGCCAGCAGTTACGACAGACAAGCTTTCTTT.

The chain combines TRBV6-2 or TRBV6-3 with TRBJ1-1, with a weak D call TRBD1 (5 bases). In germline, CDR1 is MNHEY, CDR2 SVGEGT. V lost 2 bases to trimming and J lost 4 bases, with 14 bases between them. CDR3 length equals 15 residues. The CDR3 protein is CASSYAWRGVTEAFF. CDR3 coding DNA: TGTGCCAGCAGTTACGCCTGGCGGGGGGTCACTGAAGCTTTCTTT.

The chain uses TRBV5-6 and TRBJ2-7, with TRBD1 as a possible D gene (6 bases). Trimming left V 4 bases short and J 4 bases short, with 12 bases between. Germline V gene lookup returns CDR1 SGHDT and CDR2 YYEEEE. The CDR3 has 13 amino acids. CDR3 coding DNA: TGTGCCAGCAGCCTCAGGGGAAGTTACGAGCAGTACTTC. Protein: CASSLRGSYEQYF.

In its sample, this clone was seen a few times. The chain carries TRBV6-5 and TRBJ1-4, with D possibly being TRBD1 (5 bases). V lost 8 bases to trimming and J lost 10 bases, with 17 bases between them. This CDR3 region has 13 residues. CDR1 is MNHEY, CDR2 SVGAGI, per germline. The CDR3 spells CASDPGGGGKLFF. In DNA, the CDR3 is TGTGCCAGCGATCCGGGGGGAGGAGGAAAACTGTTTTTT.

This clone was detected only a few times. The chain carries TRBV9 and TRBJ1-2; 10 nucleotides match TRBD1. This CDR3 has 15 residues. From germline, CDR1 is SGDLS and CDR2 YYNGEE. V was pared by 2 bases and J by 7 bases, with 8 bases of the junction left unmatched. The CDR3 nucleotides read TGTGCCAGCAGCGTCTCCGGGACAGGGGTTATTGGCTACACCTTC. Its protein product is CASSVSGTGVIGYTF. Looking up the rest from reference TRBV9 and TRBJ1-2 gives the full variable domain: DSGVTQTPKHLITATGQRVTLRCSPRSGDLSVYWYQQSLDQGLQFLIQYYNGEERAKGNILERFSAQQFPDLHSELNLSSLELGDSALYFCASSVSGTGVIGYTFGSGTRLTVV.

The CDR3 region is CASNPNGQVGTEAFF. The CDR3 coding sequence is TGTGCCAGCAATCCCAACGGACAGGTGGGCACTGAAGCTTTCTTT. The rearrangement links TRBV4-2 to TRBJ1-1; 7 bases are a match to TRBD1. Germline assignment: CDR1 LGHNA and CDR2 YNFKEQ. V gave up 7 bases and J gave up 4 bases; unmatched junction bases: 12. CDR3 length: 15 residues.

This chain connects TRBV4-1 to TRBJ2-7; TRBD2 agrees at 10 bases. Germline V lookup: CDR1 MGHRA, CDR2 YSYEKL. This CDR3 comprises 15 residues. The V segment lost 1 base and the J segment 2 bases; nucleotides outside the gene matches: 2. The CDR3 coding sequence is TGCGCCAGCAGCCAAGGGACTAGCGGACCCTACGAGCAGTACTTC. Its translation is CASSQGTSGPYEQYF.

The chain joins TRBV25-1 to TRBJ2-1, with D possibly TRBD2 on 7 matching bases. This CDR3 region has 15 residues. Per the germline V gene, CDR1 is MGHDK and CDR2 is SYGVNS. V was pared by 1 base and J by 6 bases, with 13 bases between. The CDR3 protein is CASSEFGGRSNEQFF. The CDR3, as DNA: TGTGCCAGCAGTGAATTCGGGGGGCGATCCAATGAGCAGTTCTTC. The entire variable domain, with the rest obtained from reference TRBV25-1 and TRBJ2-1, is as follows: EADIYQTPRYLVIGTGKKITLECSQTMGHDKMYWYQQDPGMELHLIHYSYGVNSTEKGDLSSESTVSRIRTEHFPLTLESARPSHTSQYLCASSEFGGRSNEQFFGPGTRLTVL.

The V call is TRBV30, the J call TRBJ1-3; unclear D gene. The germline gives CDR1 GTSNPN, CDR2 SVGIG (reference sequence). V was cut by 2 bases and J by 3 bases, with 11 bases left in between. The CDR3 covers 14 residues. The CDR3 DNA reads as TGTGCCTGGAGTTTGCGGGGTAATGGAAACACCATATATTTT. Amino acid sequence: CAWSLRGNGNTIYF.

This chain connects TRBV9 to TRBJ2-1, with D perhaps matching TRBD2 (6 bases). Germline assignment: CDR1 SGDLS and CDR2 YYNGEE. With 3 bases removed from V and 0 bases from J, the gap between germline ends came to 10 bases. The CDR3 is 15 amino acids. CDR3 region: CASSDRAGSYNEQFF. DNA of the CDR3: TGTGCCAGCAGCGACCGAGCGGGCTCCTACAATGAGCAGTTCTTC.

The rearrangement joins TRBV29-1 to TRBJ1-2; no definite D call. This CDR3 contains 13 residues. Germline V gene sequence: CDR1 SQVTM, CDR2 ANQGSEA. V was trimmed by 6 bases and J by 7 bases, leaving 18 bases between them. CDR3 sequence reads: CSVIGGGRVGYTF. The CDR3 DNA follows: TGCAGCGTCATCGGCGGAGGGAGGGTTGGCTACACCTTC.

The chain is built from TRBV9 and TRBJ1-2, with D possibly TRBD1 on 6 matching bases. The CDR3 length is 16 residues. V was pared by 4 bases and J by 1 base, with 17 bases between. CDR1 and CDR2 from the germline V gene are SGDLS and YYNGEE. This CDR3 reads CASSPTTGPLNYGYTF. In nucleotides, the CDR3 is TGTGCCAGCAGCCCGACGACAGGACCGCTTAACTATGGCTACACCTTC.

CDR3 sequence (DNA): TGTGCCAGCAGTTTCACAGACACCGGGGAGCTGTTTTTT. This sequence encodes CASSFTDTGELFF. This chain joins TRBV27 and TRBJ2-2; no definite D call. Trimming removed 3 bases at V and 3 bases at J, with 5 bases between. The germline CDR1 and CDR2 sequences are MNHEY and SMNVEV (reference sequence). The CDR3 has 13 residues.

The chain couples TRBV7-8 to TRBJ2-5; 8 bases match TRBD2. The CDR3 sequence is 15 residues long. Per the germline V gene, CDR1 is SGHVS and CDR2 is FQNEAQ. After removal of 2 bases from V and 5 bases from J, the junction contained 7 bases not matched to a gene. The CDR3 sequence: CASSLTRTSFETQYF. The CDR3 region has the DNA TGTGCCAGCAGCTTAACGCGGACTAGCTTCGAGACCCAGTACTTC.

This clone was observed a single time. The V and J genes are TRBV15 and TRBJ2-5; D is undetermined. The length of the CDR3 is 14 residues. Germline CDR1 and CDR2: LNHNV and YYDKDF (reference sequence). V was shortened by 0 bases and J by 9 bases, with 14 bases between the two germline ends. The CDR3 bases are TGTGCCACCAGCAGAGACCTATTCGCCGAGGCCCAGTACTTC. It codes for CATSRDLFAEAQYF.

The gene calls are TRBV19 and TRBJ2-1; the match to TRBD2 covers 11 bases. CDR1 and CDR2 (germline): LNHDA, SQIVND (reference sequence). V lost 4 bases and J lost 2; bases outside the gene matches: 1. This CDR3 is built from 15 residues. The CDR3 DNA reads TGTGCCAGTAGTACTAGCGGGGGGACCTACAATGAGCAGTTCTTC. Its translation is CASSTSGGTYNEQFF.